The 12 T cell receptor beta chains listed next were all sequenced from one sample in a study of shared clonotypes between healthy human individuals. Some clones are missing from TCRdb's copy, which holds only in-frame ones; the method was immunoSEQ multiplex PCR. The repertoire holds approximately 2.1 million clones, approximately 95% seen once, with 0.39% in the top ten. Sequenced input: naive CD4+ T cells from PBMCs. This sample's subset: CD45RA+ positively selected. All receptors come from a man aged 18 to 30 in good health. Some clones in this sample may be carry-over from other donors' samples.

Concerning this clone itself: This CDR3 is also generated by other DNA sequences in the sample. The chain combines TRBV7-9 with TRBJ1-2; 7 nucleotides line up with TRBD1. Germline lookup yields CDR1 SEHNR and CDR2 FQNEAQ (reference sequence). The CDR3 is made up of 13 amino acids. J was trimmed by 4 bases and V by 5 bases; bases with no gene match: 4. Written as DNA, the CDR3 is TGTGCCAGCAGCCTCCGGGACAGCTATGGCTACACCTTC. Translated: CASSLRDSYGYTF.

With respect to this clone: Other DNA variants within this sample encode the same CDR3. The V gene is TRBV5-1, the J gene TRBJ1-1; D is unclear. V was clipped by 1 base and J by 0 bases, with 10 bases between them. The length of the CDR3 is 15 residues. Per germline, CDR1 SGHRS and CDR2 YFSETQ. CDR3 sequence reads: CASSLSGNMNTEAFF. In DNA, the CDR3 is TGCGCCAGCAGCTTGTCTGGCAACATGAACACTGAAGCTTTCTTT.

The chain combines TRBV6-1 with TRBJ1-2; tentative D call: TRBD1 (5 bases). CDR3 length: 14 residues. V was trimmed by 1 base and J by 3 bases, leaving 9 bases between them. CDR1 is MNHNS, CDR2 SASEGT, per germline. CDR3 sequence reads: CASSEERGYYGYTF. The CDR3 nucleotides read TGTGCCAGCAGTGAAGAGCGGGGGTACTATGGCTACACCTTC.

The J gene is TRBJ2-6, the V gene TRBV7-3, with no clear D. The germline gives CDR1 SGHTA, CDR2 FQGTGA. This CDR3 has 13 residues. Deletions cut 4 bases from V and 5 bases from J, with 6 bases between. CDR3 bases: TGTGCCAGCAGCTCATACAGGGCCAACGTCCTGACTTTC. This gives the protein CASSSYRANVLTF.

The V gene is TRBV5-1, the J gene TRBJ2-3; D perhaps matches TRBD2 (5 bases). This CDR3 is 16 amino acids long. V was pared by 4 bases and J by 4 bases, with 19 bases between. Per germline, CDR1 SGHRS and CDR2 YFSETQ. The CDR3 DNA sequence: TGCGCCAGCAGCACCGGGGATTCGTCCGGAGCAGATACGCAGTATTTT. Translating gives CASSTGDSSGADTQYF.

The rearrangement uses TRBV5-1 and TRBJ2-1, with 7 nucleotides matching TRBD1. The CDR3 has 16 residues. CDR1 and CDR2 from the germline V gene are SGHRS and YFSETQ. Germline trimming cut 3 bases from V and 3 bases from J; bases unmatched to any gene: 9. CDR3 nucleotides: TGCGCCAGCAGCTGGGGGTCAGGGGGTTACTACAATGAGCAGTTCTTC. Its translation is CASSWGSGGYYNEQFF. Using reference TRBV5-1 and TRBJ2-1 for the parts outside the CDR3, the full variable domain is KAGVTQTPRYLIKTRGQQVTLSCSPISGHRSVSWYQQTPGQGLQFLFEYFSETQRNKGNFPGRFSGRQFSNSRSEMNVSTLELGDSALYLCASSWGSGGYYNEQFFGPGTRLTVL.

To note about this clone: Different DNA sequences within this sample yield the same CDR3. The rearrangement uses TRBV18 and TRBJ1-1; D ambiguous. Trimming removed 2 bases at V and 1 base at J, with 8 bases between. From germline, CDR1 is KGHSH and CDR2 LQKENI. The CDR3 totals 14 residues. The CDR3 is CASSPAGGNTEAFF. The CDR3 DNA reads TGTGCCAGCTCACCAGCAGGAGGGAACACTGAAGCTTTCTTT.

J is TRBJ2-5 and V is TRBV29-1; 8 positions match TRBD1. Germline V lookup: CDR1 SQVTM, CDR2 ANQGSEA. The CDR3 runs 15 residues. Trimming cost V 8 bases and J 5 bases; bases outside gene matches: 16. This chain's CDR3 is CSPGPGQALAETQYF. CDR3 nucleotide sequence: TGCAGCCCCGGACCGGGACAGGCCTTAGCGGAGACCCAGTACTTC.

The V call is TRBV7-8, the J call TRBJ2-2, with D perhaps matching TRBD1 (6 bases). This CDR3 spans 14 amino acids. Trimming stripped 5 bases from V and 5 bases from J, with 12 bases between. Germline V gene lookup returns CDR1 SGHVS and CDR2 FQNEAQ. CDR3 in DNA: TGTGCCAGCAGCGTAAGGGGGACAACCGGGGAGCTGTTTTTT. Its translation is CASSVRGTTGELFF.

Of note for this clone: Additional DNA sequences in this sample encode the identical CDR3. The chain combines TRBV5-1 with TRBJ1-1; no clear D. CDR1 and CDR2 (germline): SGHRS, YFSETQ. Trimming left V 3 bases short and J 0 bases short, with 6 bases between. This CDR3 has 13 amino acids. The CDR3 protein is CASSSGLNTEAFF. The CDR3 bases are TGCGCCAGCAGCTCGGGGTTGAACACTGAAGCTTTCTTT.

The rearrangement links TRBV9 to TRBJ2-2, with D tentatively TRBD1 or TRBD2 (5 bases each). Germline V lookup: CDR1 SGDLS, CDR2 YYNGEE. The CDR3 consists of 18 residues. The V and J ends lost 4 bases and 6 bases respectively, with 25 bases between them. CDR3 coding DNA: TGTGCCAGCAGCTCAGGAACCCCGGGACCCCTTCTATCCGGGGAGCTGTTTTTT. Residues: CASSSGTPGPLLSGELFF.

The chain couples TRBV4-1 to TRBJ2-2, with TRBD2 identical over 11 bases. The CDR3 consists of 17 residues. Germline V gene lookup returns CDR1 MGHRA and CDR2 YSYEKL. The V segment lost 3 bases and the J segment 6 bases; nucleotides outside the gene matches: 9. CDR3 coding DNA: TGCGCCAGCAGCCATTCTAGCGGGAGGAATATCCCCGGGGAGCTGTTTTTT. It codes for CASSHSSGRNIPGELFF.